This T cell receptor (beta chain) was retrieved from a study of cytomegalovirus exposure and HLA in healthy donors. Amplification used 60 Vbeta primers and 13 Jbeta primers. Produced via immunoSEQ multiplex PCR; TCRdb's table is partial and in-frame only. This table holds roughly 240,000 clones, roughly 82% found once. The CDR3 has 12 amino acids. CDR1 and CDR2 from the germline V gene are SGHDT and YYEEEE. The V and J ends lost 2 bases and 9 bases respectively, with 9 bases between them. The clonotype was recovered from a woman in her thirties or forties in good health and CMV-seropositive. V usage is TRBV5-6 and J usage is TRBJ2-1; D uncertain. Sequenced sample: PBMCs. CDR3 loop: CASSFLRSEQFF. In DNA, the CDR3 is TGTGCCAGCAGCTTCCTGCGGAGTGAGCAGTTCTTC.